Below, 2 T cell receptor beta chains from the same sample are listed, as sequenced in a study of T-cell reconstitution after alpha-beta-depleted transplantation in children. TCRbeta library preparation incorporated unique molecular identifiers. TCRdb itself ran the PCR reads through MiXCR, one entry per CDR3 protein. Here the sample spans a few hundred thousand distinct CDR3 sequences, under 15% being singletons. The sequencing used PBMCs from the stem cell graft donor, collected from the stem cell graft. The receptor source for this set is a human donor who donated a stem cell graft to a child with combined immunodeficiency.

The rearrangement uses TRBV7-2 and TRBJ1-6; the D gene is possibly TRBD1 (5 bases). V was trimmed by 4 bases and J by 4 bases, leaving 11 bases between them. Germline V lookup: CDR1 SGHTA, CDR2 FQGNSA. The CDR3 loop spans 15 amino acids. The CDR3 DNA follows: TGTGCCAGCAGCTGGGACGGTATATATAATTCACCCCTCCACTTT. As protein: CASSWDGIYNSPLHF. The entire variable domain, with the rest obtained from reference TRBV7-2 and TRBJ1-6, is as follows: GAGVSQSPSNKVTEKGKDVELRCDPISGHTALYWYRQSLGQGLEFLIYFQGNSAPDKSGLPSDRFSAERTGGSVSTLTIQRTQQEDSAVYLCASSWDGIYNSPLHFGNGTRLTVT.

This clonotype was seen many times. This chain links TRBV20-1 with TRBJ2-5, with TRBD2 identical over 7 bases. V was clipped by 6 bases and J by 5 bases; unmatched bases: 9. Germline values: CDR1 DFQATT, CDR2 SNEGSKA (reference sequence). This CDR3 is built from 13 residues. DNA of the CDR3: TGCAGTGCCGAGTTGGGGGGGGTCGAGACCCAGTACTTC. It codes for CSAELGGVETQYF.